The 17 T cell receptor beta chains in this list originate from one sample, sequenced in a study of T-cell memory formation after mild COVID-19. One entry per CDR3 protein, called by TCRdb with MiXCR from the 5' RACE reads. The sample consists of around 200,000 distinct CDR3 sequences, approximately 30% of them appearing once. Sample: PBMCs or a T cell subset sorted from them (not recorded which). The receptor set was obtained from an adult woman who had mild COVID-19 (a few samples of this study predate the infection). Cell type and time point are not known.

This clonotype was found many times. V is TRBV5-1 and J is TRBJ2-1; TRBD2 aligns across 10 bases. CDR1 and CDR2 from the germline V gene are SGHRS and YFSETQ. This CDR3 is 15 amino acids long. V was pared by 4 bases and J by 1 base, with 2 bases of the junction left unmatched. The chain's CDR3 is CASSGTSVSYNEQFF. CDR3 coding DNA: TGCGCCAGCAGCGGGACTAGCGTATCCTACAATGAGCAGTTCTTC.

The chain is built from TRBV5-1 and TRBJ1-1; 8 nucleotides agree with TRBD1. V lost 4 bases to trimming and J lost 1 base; unmatched junction nucleotides: 6. Germline V CDR1 and CDR2: SGHRS, YFSETQ. The CDR3 length is 15 residues. DNA of the CDR3: TGCGCCAGCAGCGAGGACAGGGCCACGAACACTGAAGCTTTCTTT. It is translated as CASSEDRATNTEAFF.

This chain uses TRBV4-1 with TRBJ1-2; TRBD1 matches at 8 bases. CDR3 length: 16 amino acids. CDR1 and CDR2 (germline): MGHRA, YSYEKL. V lost 0 bases, J lost 4 bases, and 7 bases stayed unmatched. The CDR3 coding sequence is TGCGCCAGCAGCCAAGATCCCCAGGGGGCGACCTATGGCTACACCTTC. As protein: CASSQDPQGATYGYTF.

The chain uses TRBV19 and TRBJ2-7; 9 bases line up with TRBD1. The CDR3 has 15 amino acids. Germline CDR1 and CDR2: LNHDA and SQIVND (reference sequence). Unmatched junction bases numbered 7, after V lost 6 bases and J lost 1 base. CDR3 DNA: TGTGCCAGTAGCACCGGGACAGGGACGTCCTACGAGCAGTACTTC. It encodes CASSTGTGTSYEQYF.

This clonotype was recorded a few times. The chain recombines TRBV5-1 with TRBJ2-1; D tentatively reads TRBD1 or TRBD2 (8 bases each). The ends were cut back, 2 bases at V and 3 bases at J, with 24 bases in the middle. This CDR3 is built from 19 residues. Germline V CDR1 and CDR2: SGHRS, YFSETQ. Written as DNA, the CDR3 is TGCGCCAGCAGCTTACAGGGGGGAGGAAGACTAGCGAGCTACAATGAGCAGTTCTTC. This encodes CASSLQGGGRLASYNEQFF.

The chain recombines TRBV3-1 with TRBJ2-3, with TRBD2 matching over 8 bases. V was clipped by 2 bases and J by 4 bases; unmatched bases: 8. This CDR3 contains 16 residues. Germline CDR1 is LGHDT and CDR2 is YNNKEL (reference sequence). The CDR3 loop reads CASSQIAGGAADTQYF. DNA of the CDR3: TGTGCCAGCAGCCAAATTGCGGGGGGCGCGGCAGATACGCAGTATTTT.

The chain couples TRBV25-1 to TRBJ2-3; tentatively, D is TRBD2 (5 bases). V was pared by 1 base and J by 2 bases, with 16 bases between. This CDR3 has 17 residues. Germline V CDR1 and CDR2: MGHDK, SYGVNS. The CDR3 nucleotides read TGTGCCAGCAGTGAATTGCTGGGGAGAACCCCCACAGATACGCAGTATTTT. Its translation: CASSELLGRTPTDTQYF.

J is TRBJ2-7 and V is TRBV4-1; no definite D call. The germline V gene encodes CDR1 MGHRA and CDR2 YSYEKL. The V gene lost 0 bases and the J gene lost 2 bases, with 14 bases spanning the gap. The CDR3 length is 16 residues. CDR3 sequence reads: CASSQELVGFPYEQYF. DNA for the CDR3: TGCGCCAGCAGCCAAGAATTGGTGGGTTTCCCCTACGAGCAGTACTTC.

This clonotype was counted only a few times. This chain connects TRBV20-1 to TRBJ2-7; TRBD1 might be the D (6 bases). Germline V CDR1 and CDR2: DFQATT, SNEGSKA (reference sequence). This CDR3 spans 15 amino acids. V lost 6 bases to trimming and J lost 5 bases, with 23 bases between them. The CDR3 DNA follows: TGCAGTGCGCGTTCCTCCGGGACACTCTTCGACGAGCAGTACTTC. Encoded protein: CSARSSGTLFDEQYF.

This clonotype was observed a handful of times. The rearrangement joins TRBV7-9 to TRBJ2-2; D may be TRBD2 (6 bases). CDR3 length: 15 amino acids. V lost 8 bases and J 1 base, leaving 14 bases between the germline ends. CDR1 is SEHNR and CDR2 is FQNEAQ in the germline V gene (reference sequence). This chain's CDR3 is CASARISGNTGELFF. The CDR3 region has the DNA TGTGCCAGCGCTAGAATTAGCGGGAACACCGGGGAGCTGTTTTTT.

The rearrangement uses TRBV12-3 or TRBV12-4 and TRBJ1-5; D not resolved. This CDR3 is 12 amino acids long. Trimming removed 3 bases from V and 9 bases from J, with 9 bases in between. The CDR3 is CASSFSRGPQHF. CDR3 bases: TGTGCCAGCAGTTTTAGCCGGGGGCCCCAGCATTTT.

This clonotype was seen at least ten times. V gene TRBV7-2 combines with J gene TRBJ1-2; D gene unclear. Trimming took off 0 bases at V and 2 bases at J, with 10 bases between the two ends. The CDR3 runs to 15 residues. CDR1 is SGHTA and CDR2 is FQGNSA in the germline V gene. CDR3 in amino acids: CASSLAGSANYGYTF. CDR3 coding DNA: TGTGCCAGCAGCTTAGCCGGCAGCGCCAACTATGGCTACACCTTC.

The V and J genes are TRBV10-3 and TRBJ2-7; no reliable D call. Trimming cost V 6 bases and J 2 bases, with 11 bases left between them. Germline CDR1 is ENHRY and CDR2 is SYGVKD. There are 13 residues in the CDR3. CDR3 coding DNA: TGTGCCATCAGGAGGACGGAGACCTACGAGCAGTACTTC. Protein: CAIRRTETYEQYF.

This clonotype was found a few times. This chain links TRBV7-8 with TRBJ2-6; D remains unclear. CDR1 is SGHVS and CDR2 is FQNEAQ in the germline V gene. Trimming removed 1 base at V and 2 bases at J, with 18 bases between. CDR3 length: 19 amino acids. The CDR3 DNA reads as TGTGCCAGCAGCTTAGTCGTGGGCTCCTCGCCAACTGGGGCCAACGTCCTGACTTTC. It encodes CASSLVVGSSPTGANVLTF.

For this clonotype: Its ends do not fully match the called genes, so a read error is possible. V usage is TRBV12-3 or TRBV12-4 and J usage is TRBJ1-6; unclear D gene. The CDR3 is 15 amino acids. CDR3 sequence: CASSLGSSSNSPLHF. In nucleotides, the CDR3 is TGTGCCAGCAGTTTAGGGTCTTCCTCTAATTCACCCCTCCACTTT.

This rearrangement joins TRBV7-9 to TRBJ1-2; no definite D call. This CDR3 contains 15 residues. CDR1 is SEHNR, CDR2 FQNEAQ, per germline (reference sequence). V was trimmed by 4 bases and J by 4 bases, leaving 16 bases between them. The CDR3 reads CASSSSRRYSYGYTF. The CDR3 DNA follows: TGTGCCAGCAGCTCAAGTCGACGTTACAGCTATGGCTACACCTTC.

The chain combines TRBV27 with TRBJ1-2; 8 bases agree with TRBD1. V lost 2 bases to trimming and J lost 8 bases; unmatched junction nucleotides: 7. The CDR3 loop spans 14 amino acids. The germline V gene has CDR1 MNHEY and CDR2 SMNVEV (reference sequence). CDR3 nucleotide sequence: TGTGCCAGCAGTTTAGTACAGGGGGTCCCCGGCTACACCTTC. This codes for CASSLVQGVPGYTF.